The clone carrying this TCR beta chain came up many times. Antigen unknown. Compared with germline, one end of the junction differs, possibly owing to a read error. The entry originates in a study of T cells in Graves' hyperthyroidism and ophthalmopathy. The overall study: Pretreatment peripheral blood was obtained at initial diagnosis. General study points: A model of 13 V-J features distinguished ophthalmopathy from stable hyperthyroidism.

Uncontrolled infection, other autoimmune disease, pregnancy or lactation disqualified patients from enrolment. Orbital computed tomography, thyroid ultrasound, serum thyroxine and TRAb, and clinical symptoms together informed the diagnoses. Per germline, CDR1 ENHRY and CDR2 SYGVKD. There are 15 residues in the CDR3. The source material, RNA transcripts, was used to amplify TCR beta CDR3 regions. TCR CDR3 regions were first amplified by RT-PCR with HTBI primers. Each CDR3 protein is one row after TCRdb ran MiXCR on the multiplex PCR reads. The profile shows 350,000 to 400,000 distinct CDR3 sequences, over 11% of them singletons.

The sequencing sample was made of blood. The chain links TRBV10-3 to TRBJ2-7; TRBD2 is a possible D gene (6 bases). The clonotype was recovered from an older woman with Graves' hyperthyroidism. Here the CDR3 reads CAISEASSVAYERYF. DNA of the CDR3: TGTGCCATCAGTGAGGCCTCTAGCGTAGCCTACGAGCGGTACTTC.